The 18 T cell receptor beta chains given below trace back to one sample, sequenced in a study of graft-versus-host responses after intestinal transplantation. Sequencing was performed with immunoSEQ multiplex PCR; in TCRdb, only in-frame clones are kept and a portion is missing. The repertoire consists of some 10,000 clones, with 76% occurring once and the leading ten covering roughly 10%. Lamina propria and intraepithelial lymphocytes were released by processing graft tissue. Material: ileum tissue, obtained 23 days after intestinal transplant. All receptors derive from a human patient who received an intestinal transplant, so some T cells may come from the graft donor.

This clone has only a few counts. The chain links TRBV7-3 to TRBJ2-1; D could derive from TRBD1 or TRBD2 (7 bases each). Germline V lookup: CDR1 SGHTA, CDR2 FQGTGA. This CDR3 has 15 residues. Trimming cost V 2 bases and J 8 bases, with 16 bases left between them. Here the CDR3 DNA reads TGTGCCAGCAGCTTATTCCCACAGGGGAGGGATGAGCAGTTCTTC. It specifies CASSLFPQGRDEQFF.

The V and J genes are TRBV9 and TRBJ2-5; TRBD2 might be the D (5 bases). The germline V and J ends were trimmed by 0 bases and 5 bases, with 11 bases remaining between them. Germline V gene lookup returns CDR1 SGDLS and CDR2 YYNGEE. CDR3 length equals 14 residues. The CDR3 sequence: CASSVVGTGETQYF. In nucleotides, the CDR3 is TGTGCCAGCAGCGTAGTGGGTACGGGGGAGACCCAGTACTTC.

This clone was seen just once. V gene TRBV9 combines with J gene TRBJ2-3; possible D gene TRBD2, 6 bases. This CDR3 spans 14 amino acids. The V end lost 4 bases, the J end lost 5 bases, and 14 bases lay between the germline ends. Germline V gene sequence: CDR1 SGDLS, CDR2 YYNGEE. This CDR3 reads CASSLRTGEDTQYF. CDR3 nucleotides: TGTGCCAGCAGCCTCAGGACGGGGGAAGATACGCAGTATTTT.

This chain joins TRBV12-1 and TRBJ2-1; the table's D call of TRBD2 was not tested on the DNA. TRBV12-1 is tagged as a pseudogene. The CDR3 extends over 19 amino acids. As DNA, the CDR3 is TGTGCCAGCAGCTTTGTGAGGCGGGGATGGGGAAGCTCCTACAATGAGCAGTTCTTC. This codes for CASSFVRRGWGSSYNEQFF.

This rearrangement joins TRBV6-1 to TRBJ2-7; unclear D gene. Trimming left V 8 bases short and J 4 bases short, with 6 bases between. Per germline, CDR1 MNHNS and CDR2 SASEGT. This CDR3 has 10 amino acids. This chain's CDR3 is CASGRYEQYF. CDR3 sequence (DNA): TGTGCCAGCGGACGATACGAGCAGTACTTC.

Remarks on this clone: This clone may be a read error of a much larger clone one base away. The same CDR3 is also encoded by other DNA sequences in this sample. The J gene is TRBJ2-5, the V gene TRBV7-9, with D perhaps given as TRBD1 or TRBD2 (6 bases each). Trimming removed 1 base from V and 5 bases from J, with 11 bases in between. This CDR3 has 14 amino acids. Germline V gene lookup returns CDR1 SEHNR and CDR2 FQNEAQ (reference sequence). CDR3 loop: CASSLGGAGETQYF. CDR3 in DNA: TGTGCCAGCAGCTTAGGGGGGGCGGGGGAGACCCAGTACTTC.

Notes on this clone: The same CDR3 arises from other DNA sequences in this sample as well. The chain employs TRBV30 and TRBJ2-7; D gene uncertain. V was clipped by 2 bases and J by 5 bases, with 13 bases between them. The CDR3 runs 13 residues. Germline V lookup: CDR1 GTSNPN, CDR2 SVGIG (reference sequence). As DNA, the CDR3 is TGTGCCTGGAGTAGGCAAGGTGGGGACGAGCAGTACTTC. It encodes CAWSRQGGDEQYF.

The CDR3 sequence: CASSPTLGNEQFF. The CDR3 DNA is TGCGCCAGCAGCCCCACCCTAGGGAATGAGCAGTTCTTC. This chain joins TRBV5-1 and TRBJ2-1; no clear D gene. Germline V CDR1 and CDR2: SGHRS, YFSETQ. Trimming shortened V by 4 bases and J by 7 bases, and 12 bases separated the two germline ends. CDR3 length equals 13 residues.

The chain combines TRBV2 with TRBJ2-5; no clear D gene. With 3 bases removed from V and 5 bases from J, the gap between germline ends came to 13 bases. The CDR3 is 14 residues long. In germline, CDR1 is SNHLY, CDR2 FYNNEI. This chain's CDR3 is CASSDRVGRETQYF. The CDR3 nucleotides read TGTGCCAGCAGTGATCGGGTGGGCAGGGAGACCCAGTACTTC.

The sample holds a few counts of this clone. The chain employs TRBV10-2 and TRBJ2-7, with D possibly being TRBD2 (5 bases). CDR3 length equals 10 residues. Trimming left V 8 bases short and J 4 bases short, with 6 bases between. The germline V gene has CDR1 WSHSY and CDR2 SAAADI. CDR3 sequence (DNA): TGCGCCAGCCGCGGGTACGAGCAGTACTTC. Protein: CASRGYEQYF.

The V gene is TRBV6-5, the J gene TRBJ1-2, with 10 bases fitting TRBD1. The CDR3 extends over 15 amino acids. Germline values: CDR1 MNHEY, CDR2 SVGAGI. The V and J ends lost 4 bases and 5 bases, in that order; junction bases with no gene match: 7. CDR3 DNA: TGTGCCAGCAGTTCCGCCGGGACAGGGGAATATGGCTACACCTTC. It encodes CASSSAGTGEYGYTF.

This clone was detected only a few times. The V and J genes are TRBV5-6 and TRBJ1-5; 7 bases align to TRBD1. Germline CDR1 reads SGHDT; CDR2 reads YYEEEE. The V gene end was trimmed by 0 bases and the J gene end by 2 bases; junction bases not matched to a gene: 2. This CDR3 is 15 amino acids long. This CDR3 reads CASSLGQGGNQPQHF. The CDR3 coding sequence is TGTGCCAGCAGCTTGGGGCAGGGGGGCAATCAGCCCCAGCATTTT. The full variable domain, completed using reference TRBV5-6 and TRBJ1-5, is DAGVTQSPTHLIKTRGQQVTLRCSPKSGHDTVSWYQQALGQGPQFIFQYYEEEERQRGNFPDRFSGHQFPNYSSELNVNALLLGDSALYLCASSLGQGGNQPQHFGDGTRLSIL.

With regard to this clone: One end of the junction varies from germline; a read error may be responsible. The CDR3 DNA sequence: TGTGCTAGCAGCCCTAGCCCGGGCTCTGAAGCTTTCTTT. Its translation is CASSPSPGSEAFF. The chain joins TRBV7-7 to TRBJ1-1; no clear D gene. The germline gives CDR1 SSHAT, CDR2 FNYEAQ (reference sequence). There are 13 residues in the CDR3.

The CDR3 protein is CASDRTGDSNQPQHF. The CDR3 region has the DNA TGCGCCAGTGACCGGACAGGGGATAGCAATCAGCCCCAGCATTTT. V and J are TRBV5-1 and TRBJ1-5; 9 nucleotides align to TRBD1. Germline V CDR1 and CDR2: SGHRS, YFSETQ. This CDR3 spans 15 amino acids. V shed 8 bases and J 0 bases; nucleotides not matched to a gene: 6.

The chain employs TRBV21-1 and TRBJ1-2; TRBD1 is the table's D call, not checked against the DNA. TRBV21-1 is listed as a pseudogene. This CDR3 region has 13 residues. In DNA form, the CDR3 reads TGTGCCAGCAGGGGCCCGGCTCCTGGCGGCTACACCTTC. Its protein is CASRGPAPGGYTF.

Only a few counts were recorded for this clone. The genes are TRBV9 and TRBJ2-7; D is perhaps TRBD1 (5 bases). This CDR3 is 14 amino acids long. Deletions cut 0 bases from V and 5 bases from J, with 12 bases between. Germline V CDR1 and CDR2: SGDLS, YYNGEE. The CDR3 nucleotides are TGTGCCAGCAGCGTAGGATCCTTCAGGGACGAGCAGTACTTC. Translation gives CASSVGSFRDEQYF.

This chain uses TRBV11-1 with TRBJ2-7; maybe TRBD1 (5 bases). Between the trimmed V and J ends, which lost 1 base and 2 bases, there was a span of 15 bases. This CDR3 is built from 16 residues. CDR1 is SGHAT and CDR2 is FQDESV in the germline V gene (reference sequence). CDR3 loop: CASSLDLGASPYEQYF. In nucleotides, the CDR3 is TGTGCCAGCAGCTTAGATTTAGGGGCCTCTCCCTACGAGCAGTACTTC.

The rearrangement uses TRBV5-5 and TRBJ1-2, with D perhaps TRBD1 (6 bases). CDR3 length: 15 amino acids. V shed 5 bases and J shed 0 bases, with 14 bases lying between them. CDR1 and CDR2 from the germline V gene are SGHKS and YYEKEE (reference sequence). DNA for the CDR3: TGTGCCAGCAGTACAGGGACGGCAACTAACTATGGCTACACCTTC. Translation gives CASSTGTATNYGYTF. Variable domain in full (rest from reference TRBV5-5 and TRBJ1-2): DAGVTQSPTHLIKTRGQQVTLRCSPISGHKSVSWYQQVLGQGPQFIFQYYEKEERGRGNFPDRFSARQFPNYSSELNVNALLLGDSALYLCASSTGTATNYGYTFGSGTRLTVV.